The TCR beta chain described here comes from a study of Ad26.COV2.S vaccination and SARS-CoV-2 variants. Study-wide context: Trial arm assignment for the donor was COV1001 Ad26.COV2.S.

V was pared by 3 bases and J by 1 base, with 11 bases between. There are 15 residues in the CDR3. Germline V gene sequence: CDR1 KGHDR, CDR2 SFDVKD. Treatment indicated: 19 received Ad26.COV2.S at low or high dose, single or two shots; 5 received placebo; per-sample allocation not given. The samples date from day 63 after the first vaccine or placebo injection. A remark on this clone: Its target is unknown.

Study results and caveats: Comparability of non-spike TCR breadth was observed across vaccine and placebo recipients.

Profiled with immunoSEQ multiplex PCR; TCRdb holds only in-frame clones, not every one. The table includes 350,000 to 500,000 clones, roughly 87% detected once. The chain joins TRBV24-1 to TRBJ1-1; perhaps TRBD1 as D (6 bases). The source of this sequence is a person aged 18 to 59 who received the Ad26.COV2.S COVID-19 vaccine or a placebo. Sequencing was performed on peripheral blood, taken in a trial of Ad26.COV2.S vaccine versus placebo. CDR3 nucleotides: TGTGCCACCAGTGATGGGGGGGGCTGGAACACTGAAGCTTTCTTT. Translating it yields CATSDGGGWNTEAFF.